This T cell receptor (beta chain) was profiled in a study of blood T cell repertoires in COVID-19 (dated by TCRdb to between 2020 and 2021). The study in broad terms: Samples covering the acute and convalescent phases of COVID-19 were provided by collaborators in the United States, Italy and Spain. A freely available public database, intended as a resource for researchers studying the immune response to SARS-CoV-2, is where the repertoires were released. The material from the prospective study consisted of cDNA or gDNA derived from T cells, B-cell-depleted T cells, or PBMCs. Sample metadata almost always included a de-identified subject ID, COVID-19 status, age in years and sex. Subjects who had been exposed to COVID-19, were actively infected with it, or had recovered from it provided the deeply sampled blood TCRbeta repertoires that made up the dataset. Samples were obtained from the ongoing ImmuneRACE study (first 160 participants) and from about 1,300 subjects provided by 6 global collaborators. Where HLA class I and class II types were available, the types were taken from metadata supplied by the sample provider, not from assay-based typing. Points the paper makes about the study in general: Clinical and demographic metadata were provided uncurated, with the amount varying by source and participant.

TCRbeta CDR3 regions were amplified from genomic DNA using the immunoSEQ Assay, a bias-controlled multiplex PCR. Processing in the source paper ran as follows. The number of nucleated cells in each sample was estimated by amplification of reference gene primers within the assay. Sequence reads were collapsed and filtered to measure the absolute abundance of every unique TCRbeta CDR3 rearrangement. For each sample, productive Simpson clonality was calculated by taking the square root of Simpson's diversity index across productive rearrangements. As stored in TCRdb, this immuneACCESS dataset retains in-frame rearrangements with V and J assigned. A fraction of the clones does not appear; measured against another copy, unresolved V genes explain less than half of the discrepancy, and the remainder lacks a known reason. V, J and clone size are those of that table, while D and trimming were read from the DNA. Within this sample are under 50,000 clones, with approximately 88% of them counted one time only. About 4.4% of the sample is in the top ten clones.

The collaborating institutions used their own protocols to collect whole blood in K2EDTA tubes. For TCRbeta analysis, collaborators shipped samples as frozen whole blood, isolated PBMCs, or DNA extracted from either of those sample types. As to this clone: What antigen it recognizes has not been identified. Base qualities are not recorded, but no much larger clone differs from it by a single base.

Material: peripheral blood. The TCR sequence derives from a middle-aged man with active COVID-19.

The CDR3 region reads CASRPWGGTNEKLFF. The DNA sequence reads TGTGCCAGTAGACCCTGGGGCGGAACTAATGAAAAACTGTTTTTT. Rearrangement joined TRBV19 to TRBJ1-4, and TRBD1 may be the D gene, going by 5 matching bases. CDR1 and CDR2 were assigned from the germline V gene (reference sequence) as LNHDA and SQIVND. A distance of 12 bases separates the germline ends of V and J, which lose 6 bases and 1 base respectively. Spanning cysteine to phenylalanine, the CDR3 consists of 15 amino acids. The CDR3 DNA has 45 bases and is translated from base 1. Beyond the CDR3, the reference TRBV19 and TRBJ1-4 genes provide the residues; the full variable domain reads: DGGITQSPKYLFRKEGQNVTLSCEQNLNHDAMYWYRQDPGQGLRLIYYSQIVNDFQKGDIAEGYSVSREKKESFPLTVTSAQKNPTAFYLCASRPWGGTNEKLFFGSGTQLSVL.